The 25 T cell receptor beta chains given below trace back to one sample, sequenced in a study of blood T cells in healthy people across ages. The use of a sample-barcoded 5' primer and a J-beta primer mix characterized a second PCR of about 7 to 12 cycles. MiXCR, run by TCRdb on the 5' RACE reads, gives a single entry per CDR3 protein. The sample lists about 650,000 distinct CDR3 sequences, approximately 52% occurring once. Sequencing was done on a sample of blood. All receptors come from a woman of 80 years or more in good health.

At least ten counts were recorded for this clonotype. This chain links TRBV20-1 with TRBJ2-1; 10 nucleotides line up with TRBD2. The V segment lost 2 bases and the J segment 9 bases; nucleotides outside the gene matches: 4. Germline CDR1 and CDR2: DFQATT and SNEGSKA (reference sequence). The CDR3 has 13 amino acids. Here the CDR3 reads CSARLAGVGEQFF. As DNA, the CDR3 is TGCAGTGCTAGACTAGCGGGAGTGGGTGAGCAGTTCTTC.

This clonotype was observed once. This chain links TRBV11-3 with TRBJ2-2; D unclear. Looked up from germline, CDR1 is SGHNT and CDR2 is YENEEA. V lost 4 bases and J lost 6, with 9 bases in between. The CDR3 has 13 amino acids. The CDR3 here is CASSSAPAGELFF. The CDR3 DNA follows: TGTGCCAGCAGCTCCGCTCCAGCCGGGGAGCTGTTTTTT. Using reference TRBV11-3 and TRBJ2-2 for the parts outside the CDR3, the full variable domain is EAGVVQSPRYKIIEKKQPVAFWCNPISGHNTLYWYLQNLGQGPELLIRYENEEAVDDSQLPKDRFSAERLKGVDSTLKIQPAELGDSAVYLCASSSAPAGELFFGEGSRLTVL.

The CDR3 region has the DNA TGTGCCACCAGTCTCGACAGGGCCAGATACAATGAGCAGTTCTTC. This sequence encodes CATSLDRARYNEQFF. The chain joins TRBV15 to TRBJ2-1; 7 bases align to TRBD1. The CDR3 has 15 residues. V was pared by 6 bases and J by 4 bases, with 9 bases of the junction left unmatched. CDR1 and CDR2 (germline): LNHNV, YYDKDF (reference sequence). The entire variable domain, with the rest obtained from reference TRBV15 and TRBJ2-1, is as follows: DAMVIQNPRYQVTQFGKPVTLSCSQTLNHNVMYWYQQKSSQAPKLLFHYYDKDFNNEADTPDNFQSRRPNTSFCFLDIRSPGLGDTAMYLCATSLDRARYNEQFFGPGTRLTVL.

The chain joins TRBV27 to TRBJ2-7, with 8 bases lining up with TRBD1. The J segment lost 2 bases and the V segment lost 3 bases, leaving 9 bases of the junction unmatched. Germline lookup yields CDR1 MNHEY and CDR2 SMNVEV (reference sequence). CDR3 length equals 16 residues. Here the CDR3 reads CASSLVGTGLTYEQYF. The CDR3 region has the DNA TGTGCCAGCAGTTTGGTTGGGACAGGCCTAACCTACGAGCAGTACTTC.

A note on this clonotype: This may be a read error, as it is one base from a much larger clone. The chain links TRBV5-6 to TRBJ2-3; D not resolved. The germline V gene has CDR1 SGHDT and CDR2 YYEEEE. Trimming shortened V by 1 base and J by 10 bases, and 10 bases separated the two germline ends. CDR3 length: 12 residues. CDR3 protein: CASSLFRGAQYF. The CDR3 nucleotides read TGTGCCAGCAGCTTGTTTCGAGGCGCGCAGTATTTT.

This clonotype appeared once. J is TRBJ2-3 and V is TRBV25-1; unclear D gene. V lost 3 bases, J lost 3 bases, and 13 bases lay in between. This CDR3 spans 15 amino acids. Germline V gene data show CDR1 as MGHDK and CDR2 as SYGVNS. In nucleotides, the CDR3 is TGTGCCAGCAGTGAGTTCATCTTCGGAACAGATACGCAGTATTTT. It is translated as CASSEFIFGTDTQYF.

This clonotype was found a few times. CDR3 in amino acids: CATTGLRNQETQFF. The DNA for the CDR3 is TGTGCCACCACAGGGTTAAGGAATCAAGAGACCCAGTTCTTC. The gene calls are TRBV2 and TRBJ2-5, with D possibly matching TRBD1 (6 bases). The DNA end is more similar to TRBJ2-1, so the J call may be wrong. Per the germline V gene, CDR1 is SNHLY and CDR2 is FYNNEI. This CDR3 contains 14 residues.

This rearrangement joins TRBV6-6 to TRBJ1-5, with TRBD1 matching over 7 bases. From germline, CDR1 is MNHNY and CDR2 SVGAGI (reference sequence). This CDR3 has 14 amino acids. J gave up 5 bases and V 4 bases, and 5 bases lay outside the gene matches. In nucleotides, the CDR3 is TGTGCCAGCAGTTTCCGGGACAGTGATCAGCCCCAGCATTTT. Its translation: CASSFRDSDQPQHF.

The CDR3 reads CASSPPGGYAFF. The CDR3 nucleotides are TGCGCCAGCAGCCCCCCGGGCGGGTACGCTTTCTTT. This sequence joins TRBV5-1 and TRBJ1-1; D remains unclear. Trimming removed 4 bases at V and 11 bases at J, with 15 bases between. This CDR3 has 12 residues. The germline CDR1 and CDR2 sequences are SGHRS and YFSETQ.

The rearrangement joins TRBV28 to TRBJ2-7, with TRBD2 identical over 8 bases. Looked up from germline, CDR1 is MDHEN and CDR2 is SYDVKM. This CDR3 is 15 amino acids long. The V and J ends lost 8 bases and 3 bases, in that order; junction bases with no gene match: 12. CDR3 DNA sequence: TGTGCCAGCCTGACGCCAGCGGGAGCTGGCTACGAGCAGTACTTC. It is translated as CASLTPAGAGYEQYF.

At least ten counts were recorded for this clonotype. The chain is built from TRBV10-3 and TRBJ2-1, with 7 positions matching TRBD2. With V trimmed by 0 bases and J by 8 bases, 1 base remained unmatched. This CDR3 comprises 13 residues. Germline V lookup: CDR1 ENHRY, CDR2 SYGVKD. The DNA of the CDR3 is TGTGCCATCAGTGAGTCCCGGGGGGATGAGCAGTTCTTC. Protein: CAISESRGDEQFF.

The chain combines TRBV30 with TRBJ2-3, with D perhaps TRBD2 (6 bases). Per the germline V gene, CDR1 is GTSNPN and CDR2 is SVGIG (reference sequence). V was shortened by 5 bases and J by 1 base, with 10 bases between the two germline ends. The CDR3 contains 13 residues. The chain's CDR3 is CAWQTRGTDTQYF. The DNA of the CDR3 is TGTGCCTGGCAGACTAGAGGCACAGATACGCAGTATTTT.

The chain joins TRBV4-2 to TRBJ1-2; TRBD1 matches 8 bases. The junction had 5 bases not matched to a gene; V was cut back by 4 bases and J by 4 bases. Germline V gene lookup returns CDR1 LGHNA and CDR2 YNFKEQ. CDR3 length: 14 amino acids. The CDR3 region has the DNA TGTGCCAGCAGCCCCCAGGGGGCCGGCTATGGCTACACCTTC. This gives the protein CASSPQGAGYGYTF.

Concerning this clonotype: Possible read error: a much larger clone is one base away. This chain joins TRBV20-1 and TRBJ2-5, with D maybe TRBD1 (6 bases). CDR1 and CDR2 (germline): DFQATT, SNEGSKA (reference sequence). The CDR3 spans 16 residues. The germline V and J ends were trimmed by 6 bases and 11 bases, with 31 bases remaining between them. The CDR3 region has the DNA TGCAGTGCCCGGGCCAGGGGCGGTTCCTCCTACAATGAGCAGTACTTC. Translating it yields CSARARGGSSYNEQYF.

Many counts were recorded for this clonotype. This chain uses TRBV12-3 or TRBV12-4 with TRBJ2-3, with TRBD1 matching over 9 bases. V was clipped by 0 bases and J by 4 bases; unmatched bases: 5. The CDR3 totals 16 residues. CDR3 amino acids: CASSLAGQGLSDTQYF. CDR3 DNA sequence: TGTGCCAGCAGTTTAGCCGGACAGGGGTTGTCAGATACGCAGTATTTT.

This clonotype was seen more than once but under ten times. The chain employs TRBV29-1 and TRBJ1-5; 7 bases match TRBD1. Per germline, CDR1 SQVTM and CDR2 ANQGSEA. V trimming: 4 bases; J trimming: 7 bases; junction bases outside the gene matches: 4. There are 12 residues in the CDR3. The CDR3 region has the DNA TGCAGCGTTGGACAGGGAGGGCAGCCCCAGCATTTT. Translated, it gives CSVGQGGQPQHF.

This chain links TRBV6-1 with TRBJ2-5; tentatively, D is TRBD1 or TRBD2 (6 bases each). Looked up from germline, CDR1 is MNHNS and CDR2 is SASEGT. CDR3 length equals 16 residues. Trimming pared 0 bases from V and 1 base from J, leaving 12 bases between. CDR3 sequence reads: CASSEAWGAPQETQYF. The CDR3 DNA follows: TGTGCCAGCAGTGAAGCTTGGGGGGCCCCCCAAGAGACCCAGTACTTC.

Details on this clonotype: This may be a read error, as it is one base from a much larger clone. The chain combines TRBV4-1 with TRBJ2-1; 8 nucleotides match TRBD2. The length of the CDR3 is 17 residues. In germline, CDR1 is MGHRA, CDR2 YSYEKL. DNA for the CDR3: TGCGCCCGCAGCCAATCTCCCACTAGCGGTTCCTACAATGAGCAGTTCTTC. The encoded protein is CARSQSPTSGSYNEQFF.

The chain combines TRBV29-1 with TRBJ1-4; D possibly corresponds to TRBD1 (6 bases). Trimming cost V 2 bases and J 4 bases, with 11 bases left between them. This CDR3 comprises 14 residues. Germline V gene lookup returns CDR1 SQVTM and CDR2 ANQGSEA. CDR3 DNA: TGCAGCGTTGAACAGACAGGTCGTAATGAAAAACTGTTTTTT. Protein: CSVEQTGRNEKLFF.

This clonotype was detected only once. This chain connects TRBV4-3 to TRBJ2-4; no reliable D call. V lost 0 bases, J lost 0 bases, and 9 bases lay in between. The CDR3 has 16 amino acids. The germline V gene encodes CDR1 LGHNA and CDR2 YSLEER. CDR3 sequence (DNA): TGCGCCAGCAGCCAAGATTGGCTCCTAGCCAAAAACATTCAGTACTTC. As protein: CASSQDWLLAKNIQYF.

This clonotype was observed at least ten times. J is TRBJ2-1 and V is TRBV30; D is ambiguous. Germline V gene lookup returns CDR1 GTSNPN and CDR2 SVGIG (reference sequence). The CDR3 sequence is 13 residues long. V lost 0 bases, J lost 9 bases, and 12 bases lay in between. CDR3 sequence: CAWSVMSVVEQFF. The DNA of the CDR3 is TGTGCCTGGAGTGTAATGTCGGTGGTTGAGCAGTTCTTC.

On this clonotype itself: This may be a read error: a much more frequent sequence differs by one nucleotide. The J gene is TRBJ1-2, the V gene TRBV20-1; D gene ambiguous. The V end was cut by 0 bases, the J end by 2 bases, with 13 bases between. The CDR3 is made up of 15 amino acids. The germline gives CDR1 DFQATT, CDR2 SNEGSKA (reference sequence). The DNA of the CDR3 is TGCAGTGCTAGAGATGGAGGAGGCACCAACTATGGCTACACCTTC. This sequence encodes CSARDGGGTNYGYTF.

This clonotype came up many times. The J gene is TRBJ1-2, the V gene TRBV28; D might be TRBD1 (5 bases). Germline V gene sequence: CDR1 MDHEN, CDR2 SYDVKM. CDR3 length: 17 amino acids. With 6 bases removed from V and 0 bases from J, the gap between germline ends came to 20 bases. The CDR3 DNA follows: TGTGCCAGCAGGCCCCAGGGCGTGGGGGAAGCTAACTATGGCTACACCTTC. It yields the protein CASRPQGVGEANYGYTF.

On this clonotype: The junction departs from germline at one end; a sequencing error may be responsible. This chain links TRBV6-2 or TRBV6-3 with TRBJ2-1; 8 bases map to TRBD2. Germline CDR1 and CDR2: MNHEY and SVGEGT. The CDR3 covers 12 residues. The CDR3 nucleotides read TGTGCCAGCGGTTATGGCGGGAGGGAGCAGTTCTTC. This gives the protein CASGYGGREQFF.

This clonotype has at least ten counts. CDR3 coding DNA: TGTGCCAGTAGTACCCCTAGCGCCTCTTCCTACAATGAGCAGTTCTTC. Encoded protein: CASSTPSASSYNEQFF. The J gene is TRBJ2-1, the V gene TRBV19; perhaps TRBD2 as D (6 bases). Trimming shortened V by 4 bases and J by 1 base, and 14 bases separated the two germline ends. The germline V gene has CDR1 LNHDA and CDR2 SQIVND (reference sequence). This CDR3 comprises 16 residues.